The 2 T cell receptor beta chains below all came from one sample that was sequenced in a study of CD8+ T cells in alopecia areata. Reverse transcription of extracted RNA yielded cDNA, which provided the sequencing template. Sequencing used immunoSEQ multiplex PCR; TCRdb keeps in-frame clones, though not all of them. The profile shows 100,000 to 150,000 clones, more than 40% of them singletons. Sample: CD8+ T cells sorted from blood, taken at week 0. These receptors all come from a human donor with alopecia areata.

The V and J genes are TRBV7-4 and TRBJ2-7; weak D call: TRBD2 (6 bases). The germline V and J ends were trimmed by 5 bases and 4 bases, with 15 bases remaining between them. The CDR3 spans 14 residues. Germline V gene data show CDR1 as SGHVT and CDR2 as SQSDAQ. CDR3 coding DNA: TGTGCCAGCAGCCTCCCACCGACTAGATACGAGCAGTACTTC. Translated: CASSLPPTRYEQYF.

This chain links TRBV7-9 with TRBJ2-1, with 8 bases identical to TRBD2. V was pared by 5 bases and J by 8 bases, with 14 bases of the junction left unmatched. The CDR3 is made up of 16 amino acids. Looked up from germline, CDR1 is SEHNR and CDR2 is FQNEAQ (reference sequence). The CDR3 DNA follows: TGTGCCAGCAGCCCACGGGGGACTAGAAGGAGGGATGAGCAGTTCTTC. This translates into CASSPRGTRRRDEQFF.